The rows below give T cell receptor beta chains drawn from one sample of a study of cytomegalovirus exposure and HLA in healthy donors. The assay was immunoSEQ multiplex PCR, and TCRdb's table has in-frame clones only and misses some. The sample holds roughly 140,000 clones; around three quarters are singletons and the top ten take 2% to 3%. Sequencing was done on a sample of PBMCs. These TCRs come from a woman between 18 and 29 years old in good health and CMV-seropositive. Both conserved end residues are trimmed from each CDR3.

V	CDR3
TRBV27	ASTQVHRKNSGANVLT
TRBV9	ASSPQTGAETQY
TRBV7-9	ASSRTGEAVETQY
TRBV6-5	ASSETGGSYNEQF
TRBV6-5	ASSYSTWTDTQY
TRBV4-2	ASSQLGLAAYNEQF
TRBV18	ASSPSRGDYGYT
TRBV7-9	ASSLGRQGGEKLF
TRBV6-5	ASSLHTGTGDRGYT
TRBV2	ASSEFADTYGYT
TRBV5-8	ASSRDGSGEKLF
TRBV5-4	ASTPTSGGAGGELF
TRBV5-6	ASSLGFVRESSYNEQF
TRBV6-5	ASSSATDTNTGELF
TRBV19	ASTSTGGYQETQY
TRBV27	ASSFSGDHSNQPQH
TRBV7-2	ASSLGGAGAEAF
TRBV28	ASSLNPREARSYGYT
TRBV4-1	ASSQQGAAYNEQF
TRBV7-2	ASSLTNSQPQH
TRBV4-1	ASSQGSTDTQY
TRBV4-3	ASSQDLQGARPQH
TRBV18	ASSPPTAGTTDTQY
TRBV27	ASSQLISGGDTQY
TRBV5-1	ASSWGLGETQY
TRBV4-2	ASSQTSGDYNEQF
TRBV19	ASSRTGGVTEAF